This T cell receptor beta chain stems from a study of beta chain features in type 1 diabetes. Study-wide results and limits: Patients with Type 1 diabetes showed moderately but significantly shorter TCRB CDR3s in all four CD4+ subsets.

This CDR3 has 15 amino acids. The V gene's germline CDR1 is MDHEN and CDR2 SYDVKM. V was trimmed by 5 bases and J by 14 bases, leaving 25 bases between them. This clone was observed a few times. The target antigen is unknown. The investigators reverse transcribed all of the isolated RNA, so they sequenced expressed TCRB transcripts. It was found that naive, central memory and regulatory T cell samples averaged roughly 3.5 million reads. Some clones are missing from TCRdb's copy, which holds only in-frame ones; the method was immunoSEQ multiplex PCR. The sample holds some 330,000 clones, approximately 12% seen once.

The J gene is TRBJ2-1, the V gene TRBV28, with D perhaps TRBD1 (7 bases). This TCR was sampled from a woman younger than 35 with type 1 diabetes. The sample consisted of naive CD4+ T cells from blood. The CDR3 region has the DNA TGTGCCAGCAGTGATCCGGGCCAGGGGGTCTCGGGGGAGTTCTTC. This codes for CASSDPGQGVSGEFF.